Following are 2 T cell receptor beta chains from one sample sequenced in a study of CD4+ T cells in melanoma. The method was immunoSEQ multiplex PCR; TCRdb's version includes in-frame clones alone and lacks a portion of them. The sample yields some 150,000 clones, over 90% seen once. These receptors were obtained from a human donor with melanoma.

The V and J genes are TRBV5-4 and TRBJ1-1; D may be TRBD1 (6 bases). CDR1 is SGHNT and CDR2 is YYREEE in the germline V gene (reference sequence). V was shortened by 7 bases and J by 1 base, with 17 bases between the two germline ends. This CDR3 comprises 15 residues. The CDR3 DNA reads as TGTGCCAGCGGCAAACCTACAGGGCCGAACACTGAAGCTTTCTTT. Its translation is CASGKPTGPNTEAFF.

V is TRBV6-6 and J is TRBJ1-6, with 8 nucleotides matching TRBD1. The CDR3 extends over 16 amino acids. The V gene end was trimmed by 0 bases and the J gene end by 7 bases; junction bases not matched to a gene: 5. The V gene's germline CDR1 is MNHNY and CDR2 SVGAGI (reference sequence). The CDR3 region is CASSYSPGTGNSPLHF. Written as DNA, the CDR3 is TGTGCCAGCAGTTACTCCCCGGGGACAGGCAATTCACCCCTCCACTTT.